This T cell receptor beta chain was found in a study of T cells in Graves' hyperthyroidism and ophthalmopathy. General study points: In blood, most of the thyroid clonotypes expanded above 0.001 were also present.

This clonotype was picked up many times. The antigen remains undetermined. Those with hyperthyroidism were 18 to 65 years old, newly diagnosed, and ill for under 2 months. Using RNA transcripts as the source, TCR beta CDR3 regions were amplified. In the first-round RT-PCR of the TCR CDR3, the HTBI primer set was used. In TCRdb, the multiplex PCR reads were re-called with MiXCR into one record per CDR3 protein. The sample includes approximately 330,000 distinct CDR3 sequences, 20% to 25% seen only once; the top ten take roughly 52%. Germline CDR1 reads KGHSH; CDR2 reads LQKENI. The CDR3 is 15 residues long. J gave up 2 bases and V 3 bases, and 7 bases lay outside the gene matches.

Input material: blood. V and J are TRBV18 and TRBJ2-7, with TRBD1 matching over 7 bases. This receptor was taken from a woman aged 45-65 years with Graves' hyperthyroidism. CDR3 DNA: TGTGCCAGCTCACCCCCGGGACAGCGAACCTACGAGCAGTACTTC. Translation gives CASSPPGQRTYEQYF.